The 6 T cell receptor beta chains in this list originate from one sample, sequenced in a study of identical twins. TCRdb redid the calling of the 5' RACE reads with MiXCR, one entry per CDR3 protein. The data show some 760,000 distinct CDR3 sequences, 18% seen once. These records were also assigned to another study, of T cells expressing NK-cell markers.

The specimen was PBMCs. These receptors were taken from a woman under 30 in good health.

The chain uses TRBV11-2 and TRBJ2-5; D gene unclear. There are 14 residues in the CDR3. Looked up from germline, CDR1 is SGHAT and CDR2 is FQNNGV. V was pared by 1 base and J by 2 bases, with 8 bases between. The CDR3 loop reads CASSLGFVQETQYF. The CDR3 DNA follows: TGTGCCAGCAGCTTAGGATTTGTACAAGAGACCCAGTACTTC.

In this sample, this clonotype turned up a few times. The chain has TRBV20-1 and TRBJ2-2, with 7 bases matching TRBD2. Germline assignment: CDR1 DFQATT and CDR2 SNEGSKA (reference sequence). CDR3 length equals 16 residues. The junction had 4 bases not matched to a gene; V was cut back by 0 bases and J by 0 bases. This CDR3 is CSARDAAGANTGELFF. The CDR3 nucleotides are TGCAGTGCTAGAGACGCTGCGGGGGCGAACACCGGGGAGCTGTTTTTT.

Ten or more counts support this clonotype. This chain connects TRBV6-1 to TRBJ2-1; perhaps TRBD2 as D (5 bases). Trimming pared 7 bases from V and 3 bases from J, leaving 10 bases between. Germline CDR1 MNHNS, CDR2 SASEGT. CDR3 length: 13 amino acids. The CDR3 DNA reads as TGTGCCAGCACTAGCCCCAACTACAATGAGCAGTTCTTC. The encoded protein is CASTSPNYNEQFF.

CDR3 sequence reads: CSAGDAKRDGYTF. The CDR3 bases are TGCAGTGCTGGCGACGCCAAGCGGGATGGCTACACCTTC. The chain has TRBV20-1 and TRBJ1-2; D remains ambiguous. Trimming left V 5 bases short and J 6 bases short, with 16 bases between. Germline-derived CDR1 and CDR2 are DFQATT and SNEGSKA (reference sequence). CDR3 size: 13 residues.

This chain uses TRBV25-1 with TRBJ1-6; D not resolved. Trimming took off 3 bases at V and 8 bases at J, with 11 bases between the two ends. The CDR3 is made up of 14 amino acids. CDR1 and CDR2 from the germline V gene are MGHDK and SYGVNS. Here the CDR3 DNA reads TGTGCCAGCAGTGAGGGGAGGAAGGATTCACCCCTCCACTTT. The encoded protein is CASSEGRKDSPLHF.

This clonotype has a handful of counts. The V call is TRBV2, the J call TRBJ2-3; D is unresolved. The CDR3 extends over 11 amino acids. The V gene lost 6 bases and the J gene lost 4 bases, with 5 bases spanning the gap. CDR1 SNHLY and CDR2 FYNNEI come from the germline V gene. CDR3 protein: CASSDPDTQYF. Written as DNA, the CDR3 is TGTGCCAGCAGCGATCCAGATACGCAGTATTTT.